This passage covers 21 T cell receptor beta chains from one sample sequenced in a study of identical twins. TCRdb redid the calling of the 5' RACE reads with MiXCR, one entry per CDR3 protein. The sample lists a few hundred thousand distinct CDR3 sequences; 14% were seen once. The data also belong to a second study, concerning yellow fever vaccine responses in identical twins.

The sequencing input was CD4+ T cells sorted from blood. Receptor source: a woman younger than 35 in good health.

This chain joins TRBV25-1 and TRBJ1-5, with TRBD1 matching over 10 bases. Trimming took 6 bases from V and 7 from J; bases not matched to a gene: 6. CDR1 and CDR2 (germline): MGHDK, SYGVNS. The CDR3 is 14 amino acids. The CDR3 DNA follows: TGTGCCAGCAGAGGGACAGGGGTTGAGCAGCCCCAGCATTTT. Translation gives CASRGTGVEQPQHF.

This clonotype was seen a handful of times. This chain links TRBV4-1 with TRBJ2-5, with 11 bases aligning to TRBD2. This CDR3 region has 16 residues. CDR1 MGHRA and CDR2 YSYEKL come from the germline V gene. V lost 2 bases to trimming and J lost 3 bases; unmatched junction nucleotides: 5. The CDR3 nucleotides read TGCGCCAGCAGCCAACTTGGGACTAGCGGAAAAGAGACCCAGTACTTC. This sequence encodes CASSQLGTSGKETQYF.

The chain combines TRBV4-3 with TRBJ2-4; 14 positions agree with TRBD2. The CDR3 is made up of 18 amino acids. The junction had 5 bases not matched to a gene; V was cut back by 0 bases and J by 4 bases. The germline V gene has CDR1 LGHNA and CDR2 YSLEER. CDR3 residues: CASSQDRGTSGSKNIQYF. DNA for the CDR3: TGCGCCAGCAGCCAAGATAGGGGGACTAGCGGGAGTAAAAACATTCAGTACTTC.

This chain joins TRBV11-2 and TRBJ1-1; D not certain. This CDR3 is 13 amino acids long. Trimming cost V 4 bases and J 3 bases, with 9 bases left between them. CDR1 is SGHAT and CDR2 is FQNNGV in the germline V gene. For the CDR3, the DNA is TGTGCCAGCAGCTGGTCCCGGGACACTGAAGCTTTCTTT. Its protein product is CASSWSRDTEAFF.

The sample holds a few counts of this clonotype. This chain links TRBV7-9 with TRBJ2-7, with 7 bases aligning to TRBD1. V gave up 1 base and J gave up 3 bases; unmatched junction bases: 9. Looked up from germline, CDR1 is SEHNR and CDR2 is FQNEAQ (reference sequence). The CDR3 consists of 16 residues. This CDR3 reads CASSLEGGAVSYEQYF. DNA of the CDR3: TGTGCCAGCAGCTTAGAAGGGGGCGCCGTAAGCTACGAGCAGTACTTC.

This clonotype occurred a few times. The CDR3 nucleotides read TGTGCCAGCAAGGACTCCAACTATGGCTACACCTTC. This gives the protein CASKDSNYGYTF. V gene TRBV6-6 combines with J gene TRBJ1-2; no clear D gene. CDR3 length: 12 amino acids. V shed 7 bases and J shed 2 bases, with 8 bases lying between them. Germline-derived CDR1 and CDR2 are MNHNY and SVGAGI (reference sequence).

This clonotype was found a few times. The chain links TRBV5-5 to TRBJ1-5; no definite D call. CDR1 is SGHKS and CDR2 is YYEKEE in the germline V gene (reference sequence). V lost 4 bases and J 0 bases, leaving 11 bases between the germline ends. The CDR3 runs 15 residues. In DNA, the CDR3 is TGTGCCAGCAGCCCTGCTCTGGTTAGCAATCAGCCCCAGCATTTT. The encoded protein is CASSPALVSNQPQHF.

The chain employs TRBV20-1 and TRBJ1-1; D is unresolved. Germline CDR1 and CDR2: DFQATT and SNEGSKA (reference sequence). V shed 3 bases and J shed 3 bases, with 5 bases lying between them. This CDR3 contains 11 residues. The CDR3 nucleotides are TGCAGTGCTAGCACGGACACTGAAGCTTTCTTT. Protein: CSASTDTEAFF.

This clonotype was seen only a few times. The rearrangement uses TRBV6-5 and TRBJ2-7; TRBD1 matches 8 bases. The CDR3 extends over 15 amino acids. CDR1 and CDR2 from the germline V gene are MNHEY and SVGAGI. V lost 0 bases to trimming and J lost 5 bases; unmatched junction nucleotides: 6. For the CDR3, the DNA is TGTGCCAGCAGTTACTCGTTCGGACAGGGAAACGAGCAGTACTTC. Translated, it gives CASSYSFGQGNEQYF.

This clonotype has more than one count but fewer than ten. The V call is TRBV20-1, the J call TRBJ1-4, with a weak D call TRBD1 (5 bases). Trimming pared 0 bases from V and 2 bases from J, leaving 7 bases between. CDR1 DFQATT and CDR2 SNEGSKA come from the germline V gene (reference sequence). The CDR3 contains 14 residues. The CDR3 DNA is TGCAGTGCTAGAGACAGGGTGACTAATGAAAAACTGTTTTTT. Translated, it gives CSARDRVTNEKLFF.

This clonotype was seen only a few times. V gene TRBV7-8 combines with J gene TRBJ2-5; D might be TRBD1 (6 bases). The germline V and J ends were trimmed by 4 bases and 0 bases, with 12 bases remaining between them. This CDR3 has 15 amino acids. The germline gives CDR1 SGHVS, CDR2 FQNEAQ. The DNA for the CDR3 is TGTGCCAGCAGCTCTAGACGGACAGACCAAGAGACCCAGTACTTC. It codes for CASSSRRTDQETQYF.

The chain recombines TRBV7-2 with TRBJ2-7; 7 bases are a match to TRBD2. The CDR3 totals 14 residues. The V gene end was trimmed by 5 bases and the J gene end by 3 bases; junction bases not matched to a gene: 7. From germline, CDR1 is SGHTA and CDR2 FQGNSA. The CDR3 reads CASSTIRGDYEQYF. CDR3 nucleotide sequence: TGTGCCAGCAGCACGATACGGGGGGACTACGAGCAGTACTTC.

The chain joins TRBV10-1 to TRBJ2-7, with 14 bases fitting TRBD2. J was trimmed by 6 bases and V by 6 bases; bases with no gene match: 10. Germline-derived CDR1 and CDR2 are WNHNN and SYGVQD (reference sequence). CDR3 size: 16 residues. CDR3 nucleotides: TGCGCCAGCAGCTCAGGGGGACTAGCGGGAGATCTCGAGCAGTACTTC. Protein product: CASSSGGLAGDLEQYF.

The chain carries TRBV7-8 and TRBJ2-1; D may be TRBD1 (6 bases). CDR1 and CDR2 from the germline V gene are SGHVS and FQNEAQ. Deletions cut 0 bases from V and 1 base from J, with 10 bases between. This CDR3 comprises 16 residues. The CDR3 nucleotides read TGTGCCAGCAGCTTAGCCCCAGGGGTGTCCTACAATGAGCAGTTCTTC. Its translation: CASSLAPGVSYNEQFF.

The chain employs TRBV12-3 or TRBV12-4 and TRBJ2-1, with TRBD1 as a possible D gene (6 bases). The V and J ends lost 8 bases and 2 bases respectively, with 25 bases between them. The CDR3 has 18 amino acids. The CDR3, as DNA: TGTGCCAGCTGTTCCACCCGATTACAGGGAACCCCCTACAATGAGCAGTTCTTC. It translates to CASCSTRLQGTPYNEQFF.

This clonotype was counted between two and nine times. The chain combines TRBV6-2 or TRBV6-3 with TRBJ2-7, with D uncertain. Germline CDR1 is MNHEY and CDR2 is SVGEGT. The V end was cut by 0 bases, the J end by 10 bases, with 10 bases between. CDR3 size: 12 residues. The CDR3 DNA reads as TGTGCCAGCAGTTACTCGATGGGCGCACAGTACTTC. This codes for CASSYSMGAQYF.

There are many counts of this clonotype. CDR3 coding DNA: TGTGCCAGCAGTTTAGCGTCCGGGACTGTGACCTACGAGCAGTACTTC. It encodes CASSLASGTVTYEQYF. The V gene is TRBV12-3 or TRBV12-4, the J gene TRBJ2-7, with a weak D call TRBD2 (6 bases). The V and J ends lost 0 bases and 2 bases respectively, with 14 bases between them. CDR3 length: 16 residues.

V gene TRBV28 combines with J gene TRBJ2-3, with 11 bases that match TRBD2. CDR1 is MDHEN, CDR2 SYDVKM, per germline. The CDR3 sequence is 15 residues long. Trimming took 9 bases from V and 2 from J; bases not matched to a gene: 7. CDR3 DNA sequence: TGTGCCAGTTGCGGGACTAGCGGAAACACAGATACGCAGTATTTT. Translation: CASCGTSGNTDTQYF. The whole variable domain, remainder taken from reference TRBV28 and TRBJ2-3, is DVKVTQSSRYLVKRTGEKVFLECVQDMDHENMFWYRQDPGLGLRLIYFSYDVKMKEKGDIPEGYSVSREKKERFSLILESASTNQTSMYLCASCGTSGNTDTQYFGPGTRLTVL.

V usage is TRBV10-1 and J usage is TRBJ2-5, with 8 bases fitting TRBD2. Trimming took 4 bases from V and 5 from J; bases not matched to a gene: 9. This CDR3 spans 15 amino acids. Germline V gene lookup returns CDR1 WNHNN and CDR2 SYGVQD (reference sequence). The CDR3 loop reads CASSGATASGETQYF. As DNA, the CDR3 is TGCGCCAGCAGTGGGGCGACGGCTAGCGGGGAGACCCAGTACTTC.

This clonotype has ten or more counts. The chain carries TRBV12-3 or TRBV12-4 and TRBJ2-1; TRBD2 matches at 14 bases. The CDR3 is 15 residues long. J gave up 10 bases and V 5 bases, and 7 bases lay outside the gene matches. CDR3 nucleotides: TGTGCCAGCAGTCCGCGGACTAGCGGGGGGACCGAGCAGTTCTTC. As protein: CASSPRTSGGTEQFF.

This clonotype was counted a few times. The V and J genes are TRBV14 and TRBJ2-5; 11 bases are shared with TRBD2. J lost 2 bases, V lost 6 bases, and 8 bases had no gene match. The CDR3 covers 16 residues. Germline CDR1 and CDR2: SGHDN and FVKESK. This CDR3 is CASSPRLAGSQETQYF. DNA for the CDR3: TGTGCCAGCAGTCCCAGACTAGCGGGGTCTCAAGAGACCCAGTACTTC.